The source of this T cell receptor beta chain is a study of blood T cell repertoires in COVID-19. Study in general: Both acute and convalescent COVID-19 samples were obtained from the United States, Italy and Spain. Nucleic acid was either cDNA or gDNA, and it came from T cells, B-cell-depleted T cells, or PBMCs.

The germline V gene encodes CDR1 MNHEY and CDR2 SMNVEV (reference sequence). V lost 5 bases, J lost 1 base, and 11 bases lay in between. The CDR3 length is 14 residues. Original handling: Nucleated cell counts were estimated from reference gene primer amplification. Assay used: immunoSEQ multiplex PCR; TCRdb lists only in-frame clones, some missing. The DNA gave D and trimming, while V, J and clone size come from that table. The table lists fewer than 70,000 clones, 75% to 90% of them singletons. The chain carries TRBV27 and TRBJ1-1, with D uncertain. The TCR comes from a human donor in a cohort sampled during active COVID-19. The sequencing input was peripheral blood. CDR3 sequence: CASSRGSRNTEAFF. CDR3 DNA: TGTGCCAGCAGTCGTGGCTCAAGGAACACTGAAGCTTTCTTT.